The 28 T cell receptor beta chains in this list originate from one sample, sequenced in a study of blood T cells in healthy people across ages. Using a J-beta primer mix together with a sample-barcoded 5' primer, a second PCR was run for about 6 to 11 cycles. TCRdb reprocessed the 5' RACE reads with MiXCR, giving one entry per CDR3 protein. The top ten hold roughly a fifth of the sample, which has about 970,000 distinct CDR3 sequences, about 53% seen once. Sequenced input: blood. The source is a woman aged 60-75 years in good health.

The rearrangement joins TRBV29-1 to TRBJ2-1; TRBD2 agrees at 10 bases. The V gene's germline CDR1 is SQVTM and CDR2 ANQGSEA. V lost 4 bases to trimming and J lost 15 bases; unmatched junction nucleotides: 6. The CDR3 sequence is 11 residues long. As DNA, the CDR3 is TGCAGCGTTGCAGCGGGAGGGTGGCTGTTCTTC. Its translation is CSVAAGGWLFF.

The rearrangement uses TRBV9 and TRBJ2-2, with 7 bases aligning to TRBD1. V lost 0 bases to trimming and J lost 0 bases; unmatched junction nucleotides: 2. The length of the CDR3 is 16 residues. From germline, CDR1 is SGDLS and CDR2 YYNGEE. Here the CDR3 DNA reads TGTGCCAGCAGCGTAGGACAGGGCTCGAACACCGGGGAGCTGTTTTTT. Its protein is CASSVGQGSNTGELFF.

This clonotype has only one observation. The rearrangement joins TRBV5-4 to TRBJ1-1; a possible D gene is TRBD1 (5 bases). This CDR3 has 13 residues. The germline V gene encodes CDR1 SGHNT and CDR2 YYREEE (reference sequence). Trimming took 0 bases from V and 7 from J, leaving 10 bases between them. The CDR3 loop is CASSLDRDFEAFF. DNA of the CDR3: TGTGCCAGCAGCTTGGACCGGGACTTTGAAGCTTTCTTT.

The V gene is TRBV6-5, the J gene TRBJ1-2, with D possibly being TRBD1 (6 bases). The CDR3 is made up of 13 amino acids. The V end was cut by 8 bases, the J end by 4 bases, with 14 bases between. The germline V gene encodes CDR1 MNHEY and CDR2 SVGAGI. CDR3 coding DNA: TGTGCCAGCCGAACAGGGTCTCCCTATGGCTACACCTTC. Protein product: CASRTGSPYGYTF.

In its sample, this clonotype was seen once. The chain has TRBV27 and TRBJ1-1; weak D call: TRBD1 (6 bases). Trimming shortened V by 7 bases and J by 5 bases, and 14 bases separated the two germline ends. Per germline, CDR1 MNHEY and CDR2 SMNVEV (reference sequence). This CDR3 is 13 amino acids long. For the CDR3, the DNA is TGTGCCAGCAATTTCCTACAGGGAACTGAAGCTTTCTTT. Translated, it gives CASNFLQGTEAFF.

The CDR3 here is CASAKSGTDQETQYF. CDR3 nucleotide sequence: TGTGCTAGTGCCAAATCGGGGACCGATCAAGAGACCCAGTACTTC. This chain uses TRBV12-5 with TRBJ2-5; tentatively, D is TRBD1 or TRBD2 (5 bases each). V was shortened by 7 bases and J by 2 bases, with 17 bases between the two germline ends. The CDR3 is made up of 15 amino acids. Germline V gene sequence: CDR1 LGHNT, CDR2 FRNRAP. Filled out from reference TRBV12-5 and TRBJ2-5, the complete variable domain reads DARVTQTPRHKVTEMGQEVTMRCQPILGHNTVFWYRQTMMQGLELLAYFRNRAPLDDSGMPKDRFSAEMPDATLATLKIQPSEPRDSAVYFCASAKSGTDQETQYFGPGTRLLVL.

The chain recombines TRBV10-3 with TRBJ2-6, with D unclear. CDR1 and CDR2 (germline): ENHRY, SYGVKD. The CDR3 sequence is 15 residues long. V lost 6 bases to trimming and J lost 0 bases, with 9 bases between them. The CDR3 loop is CAISSSVSGANVLTF. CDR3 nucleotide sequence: TGTGCCATCAGCTCCTCAGTCTCTGGGGCCAACGTCCTGACTTTC.

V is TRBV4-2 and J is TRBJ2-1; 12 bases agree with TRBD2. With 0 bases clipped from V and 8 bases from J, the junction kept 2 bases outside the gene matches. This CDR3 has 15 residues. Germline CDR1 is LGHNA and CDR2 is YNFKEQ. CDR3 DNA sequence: TGTGCCAGCAGCCAAGACCCTAGCGGGGGGGATGAGCAGTTCTTC. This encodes CASSQDPSGGDEQFF.

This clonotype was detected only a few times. In DNA, the CDR3 is TGCAGCGCCGTACGGGCGTCCTACAATGAGCAGTTCTTC. This gives the protein CSAVRASYNEQFF. V is TRBV29-1 and J is TRBJ2-1; unclear D gene. Germline CDR1 reads SQVTM; CDR2 reads ANQGSEA. The ends were cut back, 7 bases at V and 1 base at J, with 11 bases in the middle. This CDR3 spans 13 amino acids.

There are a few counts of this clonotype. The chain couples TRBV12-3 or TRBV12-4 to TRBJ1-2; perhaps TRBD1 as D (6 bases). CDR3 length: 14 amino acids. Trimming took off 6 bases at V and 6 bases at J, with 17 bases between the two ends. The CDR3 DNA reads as TGTGCCAGCAGCCCCGCCGGGGGGGCAAATGGCTACACCTTC. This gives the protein CASSPAGGANGYTF.

CDR3 amino acids: CASSIGHERAGGPETQYF. As DNA, the CDR3 is TGCGCCAGCAGCATCGGTCACGAAAGGGCGGGAGGGCCTGAGACCCAGTACTTC. This chain links TRBV4-1 with TRBJ2-5; 9 nucleotides match TRBD2. The CDR3 contains 18 residues. With 5 bases clipped from V and 5 bases from J, the junction kept 18 bases outside the gene matches. Per germline, CDR1 MGHRA and CDR2 YSYEKL.

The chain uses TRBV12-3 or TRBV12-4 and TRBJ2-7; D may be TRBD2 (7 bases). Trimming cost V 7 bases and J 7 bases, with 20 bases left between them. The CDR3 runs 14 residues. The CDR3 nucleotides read TGTGCCAGCACCCCGGACAGCGGGAACAATGAGCAGTACTTC. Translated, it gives CASTPDSGNNEQYF.

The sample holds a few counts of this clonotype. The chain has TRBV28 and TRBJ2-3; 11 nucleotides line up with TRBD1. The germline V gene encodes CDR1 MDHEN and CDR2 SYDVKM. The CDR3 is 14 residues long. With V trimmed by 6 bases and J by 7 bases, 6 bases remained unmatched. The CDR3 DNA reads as TGTGCCAGCAGCTCCGGGACAGGGGGGAATACGCAGTATTTT. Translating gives CASSSGTGGNTQYF.

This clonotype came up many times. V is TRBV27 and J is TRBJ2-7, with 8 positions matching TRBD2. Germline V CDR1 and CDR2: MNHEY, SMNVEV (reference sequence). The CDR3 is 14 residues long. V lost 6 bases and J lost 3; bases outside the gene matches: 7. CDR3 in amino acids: CASRQTSEYYEQYF. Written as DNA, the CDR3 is TGTGCCAGCAGACAGACTAGCGAATACTACGAGCAGTACTTC.

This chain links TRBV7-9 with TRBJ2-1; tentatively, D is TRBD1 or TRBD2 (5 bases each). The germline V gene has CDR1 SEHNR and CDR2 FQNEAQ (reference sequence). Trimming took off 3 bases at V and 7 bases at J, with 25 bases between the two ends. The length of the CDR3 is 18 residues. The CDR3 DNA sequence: TGTGCCAGCAGCTTCTCAATGTTCAGGGAATTAAGAGGGAATGAGCAGTTCTTC. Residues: CASSFSMFRELRGNEQFF.

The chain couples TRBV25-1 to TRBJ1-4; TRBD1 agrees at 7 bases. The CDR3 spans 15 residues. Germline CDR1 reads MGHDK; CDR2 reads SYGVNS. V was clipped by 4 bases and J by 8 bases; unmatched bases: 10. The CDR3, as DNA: TGTGCCAGCAGTGCAAAACAGGGGACGGGGGAAAAACTGTTTTTT. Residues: CASSAKQGTGEKLFF.

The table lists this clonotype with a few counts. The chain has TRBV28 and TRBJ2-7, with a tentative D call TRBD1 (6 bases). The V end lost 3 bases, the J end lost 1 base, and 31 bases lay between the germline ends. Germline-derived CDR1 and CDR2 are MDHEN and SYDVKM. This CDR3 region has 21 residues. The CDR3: CASSFNWSWGQQGSPSYEQYF. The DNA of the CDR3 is TGTGCCAGCAGTTTTAATTGGTCCTGGGGCCAACAGGGAAGTCCATCCTACGAGCAGTACTTC.

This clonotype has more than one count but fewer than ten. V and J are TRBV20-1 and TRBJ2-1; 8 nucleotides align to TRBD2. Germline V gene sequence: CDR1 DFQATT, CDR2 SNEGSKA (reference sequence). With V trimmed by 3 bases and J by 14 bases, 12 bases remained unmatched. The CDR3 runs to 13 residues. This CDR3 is CSARISSGPGKFF. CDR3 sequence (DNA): TGCAGTGCTAGGATCTCTAGCGGGCCAGGGAAGTTCTTC.

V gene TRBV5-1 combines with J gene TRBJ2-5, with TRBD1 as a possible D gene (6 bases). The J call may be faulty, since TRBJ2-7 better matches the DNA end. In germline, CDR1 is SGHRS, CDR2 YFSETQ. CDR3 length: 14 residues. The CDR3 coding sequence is TGCGCCAGCACCCCGTCGGACAGAGACTACGAGCAGTACTTC. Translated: CASTPSDRDYEQYF.

This CDR3 is CASSPNPDNYGYTF. In DNA form, the CDR3 reads TGTGCCAGCTCACCAAATCCGGACAACTATGGCTACACCTTC. This sequence joins TRBV18 and TRBJ1-2; D remains ambiguous. Trimming cost V 2 bases and J 2 bases, with 9 bases left between them. This CDR3 is 14 amino acids long. The germline V gene has CDR1 KGHSH and CDR2 LQKENI.

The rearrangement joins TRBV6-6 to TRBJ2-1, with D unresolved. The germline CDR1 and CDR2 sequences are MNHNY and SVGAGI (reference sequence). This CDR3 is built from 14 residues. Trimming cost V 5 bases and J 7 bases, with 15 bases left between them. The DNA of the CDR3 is TGTGCCAGCAGTAAGGTGGACCGGAGAAATGAGCAGTTCTTC. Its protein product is CASSKVDRRNEQFF.

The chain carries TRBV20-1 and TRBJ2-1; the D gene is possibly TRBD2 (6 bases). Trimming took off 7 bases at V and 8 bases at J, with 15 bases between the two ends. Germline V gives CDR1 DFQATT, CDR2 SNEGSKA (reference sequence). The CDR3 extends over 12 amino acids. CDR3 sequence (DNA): TGCAGTGTTAGGCGGGGTTTCGATGAGCAGTTCTTC. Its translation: CSVRRGFDEQFF.

CDR3 coding DNA: TGTGCCATCAGTGAACGGGGGTCAACCGGGGGGCAGTTCTTC. As protein: CAISERGSTGGQFF. The chain uses TRBV10-3 and TRBJ2-1, with D possibly matching TRBD2 (6 bases). Trimming took off 3 bases at V and 12 bases at J, with 18 bases between the two ends. Germline lookup yields CDR1 ENHRY and CDR2 SYGVKD. This CDR3 is 14 amino acids long.

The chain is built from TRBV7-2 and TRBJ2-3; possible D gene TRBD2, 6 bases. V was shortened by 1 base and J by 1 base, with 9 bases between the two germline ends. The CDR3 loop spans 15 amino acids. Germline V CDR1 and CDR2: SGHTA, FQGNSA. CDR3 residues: CASSLVSGGTDTQYF. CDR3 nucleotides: TGTGCCAGCAGCTTAGTGTCGGGGGGCACAGATACGCAGTATTTT.

The CDR3 DNA follows: TGTGCCAGCAGTGAGACAGGCCATTCAGAGCAGTACTTC. It translates to CASSETGHSEQYF. The chain carries TRBV6-1 and TRBJ2-7; possibly TRBD1 for D (6 bases). The CDR3 is 13 amino acids. Trimming shortened V by 3 bases and J by 7 bases, and 13 bases separated the two germline ends. Germline assignment: CDR1 MNHNS and CDR2 SASEGT.

The chain's CDR3 is CASSHPQGGKNIQYF. The CDR3 bases are TGTGCCAGCAGCCACCCCCAAGGTGGCAAAAACATTCAGTACTTC. V and J are TRBV3-1 and TRBJ2-4; D unresolved. V lost 3 bases to trimming and J lost 3 bases, with 12 bases between them. CDR3 size: 15 residues. From germline, CDR1 is LGHDT and CDR2 YNNKEL (reference sequence).

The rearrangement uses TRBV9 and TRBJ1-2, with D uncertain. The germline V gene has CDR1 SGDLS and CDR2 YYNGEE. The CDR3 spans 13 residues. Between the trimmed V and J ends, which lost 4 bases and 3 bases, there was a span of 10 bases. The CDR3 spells CASSPTGYYGYTF. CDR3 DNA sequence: TGTGCCAGCAGCCCAACGGGGTACTATGGCTACACCTTC.

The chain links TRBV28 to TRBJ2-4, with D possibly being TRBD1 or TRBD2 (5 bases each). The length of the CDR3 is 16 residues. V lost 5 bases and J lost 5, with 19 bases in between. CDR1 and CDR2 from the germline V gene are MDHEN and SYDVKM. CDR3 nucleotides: TGTGCCAGCAGTCCCCTGAGTTGGGACGTTGAAAACATTCAGTACTTC. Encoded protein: CASSPLSWDVENIQYF. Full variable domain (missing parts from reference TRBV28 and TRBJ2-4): DVKVTQSSRYLVKRTGEKVFLECVQDMDHENMFWYRQDPGLGLRLIYFSYDVKMKEKGDIPEGYSVSREKKERFSLILESASTNQTSMYLCASSPLSWDVENIQYFGAGTRLSVL.